This passage covers 18 T cell receptor beta chains from one sample sequenced in a study of CXCR3-negative and CXCR3-positive naive CD8 T cells. With UMI labels, 5' RACE was used to prepare the TRB cDNA libraries. TCRdb reanalyzed the 5' RACE reads, giving one entry per CDR3 protein sequence and no DNA. The sample features about 8,000 distinct CDR3 sequences, with roughly 1.5% in its top ten. Source material: naive CXCR3- CD8+ T cells from blood. Subset of the sample: CD45RO-CCR7+CD27+CD95- naive CD8+ T cells lacking CXCR3 (TNR3-). These receptors originate from a human donor in good health. Some clones in this sample may be carry-over from other donors' samples.

The chain combines TRBV11-2 with TRBJ2-3; the TCRdb D gene call, TRBD1, has no DNA to confirm it. CDR1 and CDR2 (germline): SGHAT, FQNNGV. The CDR3 covers 16 residues. CDR3 amino acids: CASSLEGAVSTDTQYF.

V gene TRBV7-9 combines with J gene TRBJ2-7; TCRdb indicates TRBD2, and absent DNA this call remains unverified. Germline V gene data show CDR1 as SEHNR and CDR2 as FQNEAQ (reference sequence). There are 17 residues in the CDR3. CDR3 protein: CASSPQPGGANSYEQYF.

This clonotype registers medium-sized by frequency. The V call is TRBV7-6, the J call TRBJ2-1; TCRdb reports TRBD2, a call that lacks DNA to check it against. The germline gives CDR1 SGHVS, CDR2 FNYEAQ. This CDR3 spans 14 amino acids. The CDR3 spells CASSAIAGPNEQFF.

This clonotype is medium-sized by frequency. The rearrangement uses TRBV18 and TRBJ2-7. This CDR3 is built from 14 residues. Germline assignment: CDR1 KGHSH and CDR2 LQKENI. The CDR3 is CASSPPVQSYEQYF.

The chain is built from TRBV6-1 and TRBJ2-7; lacking DNA, the TRBD1 call made by TCRdb goes unchecked. CDR3 length equals 12 residues. The germline V gene encodes CDR1 MNHNS and CDR2 SASEGT. The CDR3 sequence is CASSGQSNEQYF.

The genes are TRBV29-1 and TRBJ2-1. Germline CDR1 and CDR2: SQVTM and ANQGSEA. This CDR3 contains 12 residues. The CDR3 region is CSVLGGPNEQFF.

This chain links TRBV4-3 with TRBJ1-1; TCRdb selects TRBD1, and the lack of DNA leaves this call unchecked. Looked up from germline, CDR1 is LGHNA and CDR2 is YSLEER. CDR3 length: 16 amino acids. The CDR3 loop reads CASSQDRGRLNTEAFF.

This chain uses TRBV7-3 with TRBJ1-1; the D call from TCRdb, TRBD1, cannot be confirmed without DNA. Germline V gene lookup returns CDR1 SGHTA and CDR2 FQGTGA. The CDR3 length is 14 residues. CDR3 sequence: CASSPGQGNTEAFF.

The rearrangement links TRBV12-3 or TRBV12-4 to TRBJ2-5; TCRdb's D gene call, TRBD2, goes unchecked for lack of DNA. CDR3 size: 14 residues. The CDR3 sequence is CASSLREGLETQYF.

The V and J genes are TRBV11-3 and TRBJ2-3; TCRdb calls TRBD1, which cannot be checked without DNA. CDR3 length: 16 amino acids. The germline V gene encodes CDR1 SGHNT and CDR2 YENEEA. CDR3 protein: CASSLAGGTSTDTQYF. Drawing the rest from reference TRBV11-3 and TRBJ2-3, the complete variable domain is EAGVVQSPRYKIIEKKQPVAFWCNPISGHNTLYWYLQNLGQGPELLIRYENEEAVDDSQLPKDRFSAERLKGVDSTLKIQPAELGDSAVYLCASSLAGGTSTDTQYFGPGTRLTVL.

This clonotype counts as medium-sized by frequency. The rearrangement joins TRBV3-1 to TRBJ2-5; TCRdb proposes TRBD1, but this gene call is untestable without DNA. This CDR3 is built from 15 residues. From germline, CDR1 is LGHDT and CDR2 YNNKEL (reference sequence). The CDR3: CASSQGVGPGETQYF.

The chain employs TRBV11-2 and TRBJ2-5; the D call from TCRdb, TRBD1, cannot be confirmed without DNA. Germline V lookup: CDR1 SGHAT, CDR2 FQNNGV. The CDR3 covers 17 residues. This CDR3 is CASSRLVAGAPPVTQYF.

V gene TRBV6-5 combines with J gene TRBJ2-2. This CDR3 has 11 amino acids. Germline CDR1 and CDR2: MNHEY and SVGAGI. CDR3 sequence reads: CASTFSGELFF.

By frequency, this clonotype registers medium-sized. V usage is TRBV29-1 and J usage is TRBJ1-2. The CDR3 loop spans 11 amino acids. Germline CDR1 is SQVTM and CDR2 is ANQGSEA. CDR3 protein: CSVEEDYGYTF.

This rearrangement joins TRBV19 to TRBJ2-7; no DNA is available, so the TRBD1 call from TCRdb remains unchecked. Germline values: CDR1 LNHDA, CDR2 SQIVND (reference sequence). CDR3 length equals 15 residues. The CDR3 sequence is CASSPRTGVTYEQYF.

This clonotype is deemed medium-sized (0.01 to 0.1%) by its frequency. The gene calls are TRBV10-3 and TRBJ2-7. From germline, CDR1 is ENHRY and CDR2 SYGVKD. CDR3 size: 15 residues. The CDR3 is CAISTRTSAVYEQYF.

The chain uses TRBV11-2 and TRBJ2-1. This CDR3 is 14 amino acids long. CDR1 is SGHAT, CDR2 FQNNGV, per germline. CDR3 sequence reads: CASRRPGLHNEQFF.

This clonotype is medium-sized by frequency. V and J are TRBV29-1 and TRBJ1-2; TCRdb's D call, TRBD1, is unchecked because there is no DNA. Germline assignment: CDR1 SQVTM and CDR2 ANQGSEA. This CDR3 spans 14 amino acids. The CDR3 is CSVEGGTGYYGYTF. Drawing the rest from reference TRBV29-1 and TRBJ1-2, the complete variable domain is SAVISQKPSRDICQRGTSLTIQCQVDSQVTMMFWYRQQPGQSLTLIATANQGSEATYESGFVIDKFPISRPNLTFSTLTVSNMSPEDSSIYLCSVEGGTGYYGYTFGSGTRLTVV.